The present entry profiles one T cell receptor beta chain with its context. What it binds is not known. From germline, CDR1 is ENHRY and CDR2 SYGVKD. CDR3 length equals 13 residues. V lost 2 bases, J lost 2 bases, and 6 bases lay in between. These data come from a study of a mutant IDH1 vaccine in newly diagnosed glioma. The overall study: Treated patients, about 60% male and about 38% female, averaged about 42 years of age. Prior therapy was radiotherapy, temozolomide, or both; most received both.

Study-wide points: Of all patients, about 94% showed vaccine-induced immune responses.

Stated time point: baseline, week 1 (first vaccination visit). Sample treatment: pre-vaccination baseline after standard-of-care therapy. Each tumor in the donors was a new WHO grade 3 or 4 astrocytoma, IDH1-mutant and ATRX-lost. Generated by immunoSEQ multiplex PCR, the TCRdb table keeps only in-frame clones and is missing some. The top ten hold about 7.5% of the sample, which has 60,000 to 75,000 clones, 75% to 85% seen once. The V and J genes are TRBV10-3 and TRBJ1-2, with a weak D call TRBD1 (6 bases). The sequences come from PBMCs, collected from a glioma patient treated with radiotherapy, temozolomide or both. The TCR originated in a man aged 45-65 years with glioma. CDR3 loop: CAISEDRNYGYTF. The CDR3 DNA follows: TGTGCCATCAGTGAGGACAGGAACTATGGCTACACCTTC.